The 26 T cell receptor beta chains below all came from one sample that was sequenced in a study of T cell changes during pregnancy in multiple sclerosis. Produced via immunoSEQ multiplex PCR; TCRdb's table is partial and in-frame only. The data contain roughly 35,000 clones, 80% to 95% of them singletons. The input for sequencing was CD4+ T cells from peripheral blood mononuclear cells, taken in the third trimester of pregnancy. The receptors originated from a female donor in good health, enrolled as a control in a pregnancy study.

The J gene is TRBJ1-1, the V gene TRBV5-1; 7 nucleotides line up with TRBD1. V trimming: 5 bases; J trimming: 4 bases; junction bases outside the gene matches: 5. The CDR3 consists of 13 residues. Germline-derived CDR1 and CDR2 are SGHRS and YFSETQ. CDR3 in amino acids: CASSRQGGTEAFF. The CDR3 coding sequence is TGCGCCAGCAGTAGGCAGGGGGGCACTGAAGCTTTCTTT. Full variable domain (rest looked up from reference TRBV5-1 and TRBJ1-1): KAGVTQTPRYLIKTRGQQVTLSCSPISGHRSVSWYQQTPGQGLQFLFEYFSETQRNKGNFPGRFSGRQFSNSRSEMNVSTLELGDSALYLCASSRQGGTEAFFGQGTRLTVV.

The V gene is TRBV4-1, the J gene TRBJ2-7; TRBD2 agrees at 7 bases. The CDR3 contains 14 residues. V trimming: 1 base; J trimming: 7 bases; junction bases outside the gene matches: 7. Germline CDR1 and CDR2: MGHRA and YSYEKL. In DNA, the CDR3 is TGCGCCAGCAGCCAAGTGGGGACTACGCTGGAGCAGTACTTC. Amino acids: CASSQVGTTLEQYF.

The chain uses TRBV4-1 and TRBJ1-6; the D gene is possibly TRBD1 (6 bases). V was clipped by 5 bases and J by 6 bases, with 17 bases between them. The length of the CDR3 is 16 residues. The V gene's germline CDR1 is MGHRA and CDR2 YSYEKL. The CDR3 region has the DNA TGCGCCAGCAGCTGGTCTTTAGGGGGATCTAATTCACCCCTCCACTTT. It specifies CASSWSLGGSNSPLHF.

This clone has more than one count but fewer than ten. CDR3 sequence reads: CASSLDRAREAFF. The CDR3 region has the DNA TGTGCCAGCAGTTTAGACAGGGCGCGTGAAGCTTTCTTT. The V and J genes are TRBV2 and TRBJ1-1, with 7 bases aligning to TRBD1. V shed 5 bases, J shed 7 bases, and the junction held 7 bases outside the gene matches. Germline values: CDR1 SNHLY, CDR2 FYNNEI. The length of the CDR3 is 13 residues. Complete variable domain (other parts from reference TRBV2 and TRBJ1-1): EPEVTQTPSHQVTQMGQEVILRCVPISNHLYFYWYRQILGQKVEFLVSFYNNEISEKSEIFDDQFSVERPDGSNFTLKIRSTKLEDSAMYFCASSLDRAREAFFGQGTRLTVV.

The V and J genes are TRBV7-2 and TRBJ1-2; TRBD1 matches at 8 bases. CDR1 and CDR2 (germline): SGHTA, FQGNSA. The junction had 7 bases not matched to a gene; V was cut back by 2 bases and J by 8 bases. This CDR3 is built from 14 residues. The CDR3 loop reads CASSLSPGGVGYTF. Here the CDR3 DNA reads TGTGCCAGCAGCTTAAGCCCAGGGGGCGTCGGCTACACCTTC. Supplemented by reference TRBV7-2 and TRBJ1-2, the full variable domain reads GAGVSQSPSNKVTEKGKDVELRCDPISGHTALYWYRQSLGQGLEFLIYFQGNSAPDKSGLPSDRFSAERTGGSVSTLTIQRTQQEDSAVYLCASSLSPGGVGYTFGSGTRLTVV.

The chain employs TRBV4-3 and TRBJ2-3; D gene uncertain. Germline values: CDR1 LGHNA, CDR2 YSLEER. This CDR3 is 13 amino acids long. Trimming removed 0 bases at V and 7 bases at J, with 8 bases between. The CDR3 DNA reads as TGCGCCAGCAGCCAAGATAGCCAGAATACGCAGTATTTT. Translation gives CASSQDSQNTQYF.

CDR3: CASSLDGQGRNTEAFF. The DNA for the CDR3 is TGTGCCAGCAGCTTGGATGGACAGGGGAGGAACACTGAAGCTTTCTTT. This chain uses TRBV5-8 with TRBJ1-1; TRBD1 aligns across 9 bases. Looked up from germline, CDR1 is SGHTS and CDR2 is YDEGEE. This CDR3 contains 16 residues. With 0 bases clipped from V and 1 base from J, the junction kept 4 bases outside the gene matches.

The CDR3 is CASSGDRGISTDTQYF. In DNA form, the CDR3 reads TGTGCCAGCAGCGGGGACAGGGGGATTAGCACAGATACGCAGTATTTT. The V gene is TRBV11-2, the J gene TRBJ2-3; 11 bases match TRBD1. J was trimmed by 0 bases and V by 5 bases; bases with no gene match: 4. Germline V gene data show CDR1 as SGHAT and CDR2 as FQNNGV. The CDR3 consists of 16 residues.

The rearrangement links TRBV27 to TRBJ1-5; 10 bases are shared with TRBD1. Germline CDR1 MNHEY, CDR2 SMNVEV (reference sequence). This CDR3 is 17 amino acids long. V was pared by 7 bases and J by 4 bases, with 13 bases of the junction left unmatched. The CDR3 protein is CASKPLTGGLRNQPQHF. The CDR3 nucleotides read TGTGCCAGCAAACCCCTGACAGGGGGCCTCCGAAATCAGCCCCAGCATTTT.

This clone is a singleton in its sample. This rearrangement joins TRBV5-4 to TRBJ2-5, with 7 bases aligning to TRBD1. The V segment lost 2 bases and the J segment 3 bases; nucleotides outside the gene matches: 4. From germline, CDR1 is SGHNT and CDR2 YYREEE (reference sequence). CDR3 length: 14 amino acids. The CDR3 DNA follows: TGTGCCAGCAGCTTTAGAGGGGGCGAAGAGACCCAGTACTTC. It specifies CASSFRGGEETQYF. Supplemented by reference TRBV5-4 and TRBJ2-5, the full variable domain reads ETGVTQSPTHLIKTRGQQVTLRCSSQSGHNTVSWYQQALGQGPQFIFQYYREEENGRGNFPPRFSGLQFPNYSSELNVNALELDDSALYLCASSFRGGEETQYFGPGTRLLVL.

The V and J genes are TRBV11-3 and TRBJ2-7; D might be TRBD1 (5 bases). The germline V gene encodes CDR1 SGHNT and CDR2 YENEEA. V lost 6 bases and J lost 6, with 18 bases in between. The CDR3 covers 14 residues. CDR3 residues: CASSDGQGLGEQYF. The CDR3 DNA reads TGTGCCAGCAGTGATGGGCAGGGTCTGGGCGAGCAGTACTTC.

The CDR3 here is CAWRVWGGKTNEQFF. CDR3 sequence (DNA): TGTGCCTGGAGAGTCTGGGGGGGAAAGACCAATGAGCAGTTCTTC. This chain joins TRBV30 and TRBJ2-1; 7 positions agree with TRBD2. This CDR3 spans 15 amino acids. Losses at the gene ends were 3 bases for V and 6 bases for J; bases not matched to a gene: 11. Germline CDR1 and CDR2: GTSNPN and SVGIG (reference sequence).

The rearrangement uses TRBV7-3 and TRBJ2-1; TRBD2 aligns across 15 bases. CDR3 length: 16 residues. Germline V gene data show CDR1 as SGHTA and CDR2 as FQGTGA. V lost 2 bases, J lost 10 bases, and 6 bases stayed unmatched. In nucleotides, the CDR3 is TGTGCCAGCAGCTTAGGGACTAGCGGGGGGCCGGGAGAGCAGTTCTTC. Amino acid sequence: CASSLGTSGGPGEQFF.

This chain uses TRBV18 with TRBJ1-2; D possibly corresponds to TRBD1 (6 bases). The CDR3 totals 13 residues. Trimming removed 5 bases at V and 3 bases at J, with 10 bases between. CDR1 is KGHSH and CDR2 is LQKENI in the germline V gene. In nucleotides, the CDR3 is TGTGCCAGCTCAGGGGGCGAACACTATGGCTACACCTTC. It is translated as CASSGGEHYGYTF.

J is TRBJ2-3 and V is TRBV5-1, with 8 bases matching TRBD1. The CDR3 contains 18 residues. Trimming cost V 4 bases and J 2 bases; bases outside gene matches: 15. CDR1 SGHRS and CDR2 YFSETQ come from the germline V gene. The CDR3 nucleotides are TGCGCCAGCAGCCCCGGGACAGGTCTCCCAGTCATCACAGATACGCAGTATTTT. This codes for CASSPGTGLPVITDTQYF.

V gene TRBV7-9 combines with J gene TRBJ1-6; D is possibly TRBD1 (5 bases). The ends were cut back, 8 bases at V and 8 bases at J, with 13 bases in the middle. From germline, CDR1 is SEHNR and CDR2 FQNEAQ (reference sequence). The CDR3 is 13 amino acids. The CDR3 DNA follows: TGTGCCAGCGGTCCGGGGACTTATTCACCCCTCCACTTT. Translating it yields CASGPGTYSPLHF.

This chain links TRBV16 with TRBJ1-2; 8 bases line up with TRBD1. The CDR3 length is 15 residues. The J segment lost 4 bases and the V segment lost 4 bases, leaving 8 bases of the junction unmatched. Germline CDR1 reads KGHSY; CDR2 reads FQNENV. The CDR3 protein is CASSLRQGTFYGYTF. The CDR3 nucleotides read TGTGCCAGCAGCCTTCGACAGGGGACATTCTATGGCTACACCTTC. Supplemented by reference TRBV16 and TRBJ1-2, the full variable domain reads GEEVAQTPKHLVRGEGQKAKLYCAPIKGHSYVFWYQQVLKNEFKFLISFQNENVFDETGMPKERFSAKCLPNSPCSLEIQATKLEDSAVYFCASSLRQGTFYGYTFGSGTRLTVV.

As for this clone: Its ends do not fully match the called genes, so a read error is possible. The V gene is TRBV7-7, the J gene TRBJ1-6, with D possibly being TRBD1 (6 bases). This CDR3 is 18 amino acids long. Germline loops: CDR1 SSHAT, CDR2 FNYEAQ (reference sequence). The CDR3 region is CASSSRKERQLGGSPLHF. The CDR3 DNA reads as TGTGCTAGCAGCTCACGGAAAGAGAGACAGCTAGGGGGTTCACCCCTCCACTTT. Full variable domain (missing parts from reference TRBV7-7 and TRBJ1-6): GAGVSQSPRYKVTKRGQDVTLRCDPISSHATLYWYQQALGQGPEFLTYFNYEAQPDKSGLPSDRFSAERPEGSISTLTIQRTEQRDSAMYRCASSSRKERQLGGSPLHFGNGTRLTVT.

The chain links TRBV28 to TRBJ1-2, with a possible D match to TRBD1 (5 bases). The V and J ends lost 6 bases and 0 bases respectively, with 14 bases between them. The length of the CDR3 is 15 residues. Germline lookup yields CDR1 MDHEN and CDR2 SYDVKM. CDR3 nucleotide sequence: TGTGCCAGCAGCCCCCAGGGTAGGGCTAACTATGGCTACACCTTC. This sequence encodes CASSPQGRANYGYTF.

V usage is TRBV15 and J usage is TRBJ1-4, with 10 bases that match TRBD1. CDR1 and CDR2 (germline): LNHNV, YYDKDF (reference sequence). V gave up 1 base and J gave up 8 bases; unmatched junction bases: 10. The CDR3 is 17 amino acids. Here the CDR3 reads CATSRGDRGLLTEKLFF. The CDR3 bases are TGTGCCACCAGCAGAGGGGACAGGGGCCTTCTTACGGAAAAACTGTTTTTT.

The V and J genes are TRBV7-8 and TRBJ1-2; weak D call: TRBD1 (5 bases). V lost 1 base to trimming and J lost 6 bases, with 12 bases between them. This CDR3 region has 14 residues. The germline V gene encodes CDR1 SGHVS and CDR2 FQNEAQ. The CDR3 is CASSLGETEHGYTF. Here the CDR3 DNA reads TGTGCCAGCAGCTTAGGCGAGACAGAACATGGCTACACCTTC.

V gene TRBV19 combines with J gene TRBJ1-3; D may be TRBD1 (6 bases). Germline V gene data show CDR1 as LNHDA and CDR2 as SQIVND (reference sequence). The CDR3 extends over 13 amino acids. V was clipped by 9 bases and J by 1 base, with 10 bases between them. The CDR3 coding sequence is TGTGCCAGCTGCAGGGGATCTGGAAACACCATATATTTT. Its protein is CASCRGSGNTIYF. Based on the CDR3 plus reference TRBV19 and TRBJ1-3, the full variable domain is DGGITQSPKYLFRKEGQNVTLSCEQNLNHDAMYWYRQDPGQGLRLIYYSQIVNDFQKGDIAEGYSVSREKKESFPLTVTSAQKNPTAFYLCASCRGSGNTIYFGEGSWLTVV.

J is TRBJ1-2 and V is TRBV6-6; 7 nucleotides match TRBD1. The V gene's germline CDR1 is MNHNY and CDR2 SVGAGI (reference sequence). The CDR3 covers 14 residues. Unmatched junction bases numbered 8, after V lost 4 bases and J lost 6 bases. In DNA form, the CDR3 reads TGTGCCAGCAGTTCGCGCGACAGGGCTGATGGCTACACCTTC. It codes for CASSSRDRADGYTF.

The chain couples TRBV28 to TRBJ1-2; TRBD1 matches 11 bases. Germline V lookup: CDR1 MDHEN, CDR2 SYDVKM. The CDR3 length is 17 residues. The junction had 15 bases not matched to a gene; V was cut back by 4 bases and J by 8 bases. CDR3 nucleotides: TGTGCCAGCAGTTCCCCCCTCGGAGGGACAGGGGGGATCGGCTACACCTTC. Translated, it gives CASSSPLGGTGGIGYTF.

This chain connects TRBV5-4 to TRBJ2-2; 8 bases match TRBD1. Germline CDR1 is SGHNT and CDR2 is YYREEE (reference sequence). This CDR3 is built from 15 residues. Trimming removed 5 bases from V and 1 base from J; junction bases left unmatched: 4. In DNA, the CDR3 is TGTGCCAGCAGGGACAGGGTAGGGAACACCGGGGAGCTGTTTTTT. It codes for CASRDRVGNTGELFF.

Here the CDR3 reads CASTHRADGYTF. CDR3 coding DNA: TGTGCCAGCACCCACAGGGCTGATGGCTACACCTTC. The rearrangement links TRBV28 to TRBJ1-2, with D perhaps matching TRBD1 (6 bases). Trimming cost V 7 bases and J 6 bases, with 12 bases left between them. The CDR3 is made up of 12 amino acids. Germline CDR1 and CDR2: MDHEN and SYDVKM.